Sequencing of this T cell receptor (beta chain) was carried out in a study of vaccination effects on CD4 cells after COVID-19. Study at large: Pre-vaccine samples were drawn 16 days and one week before the first dose.

Sequencing used immunoSEQ multiplex PCR; TCRdb keeps in-frame clones, though not all of them. Here the sample spans tens of thousands of clones, approximately 73% being singletons. Antigen-specific CD4+ T cell clonotypes were called by their expansion after viral peptide-pool culture in ViraFEST. Following a roughly 11-day culture, CD4+ T cells were purified. Documented for the person is a PCR-confirmed SARS-CoV-2 infection occurring between March and December 2020. The ends lost 5 bases at V and 2 bases at J; junction bases unmatched: 9. CDR3 length: 16 amino acids. The germline CDR1 and CDR2 sequences are MNHEY and SVGEGT. As regards this clone: Its antigen is currently unknown.

The clonotype was recovered from a human donor who had a prior SARS-CoV-2 infection. Specimen: CD4+ T cells from PBMCs cultured with a peptide pool, collected before COVID-19 vaccination. The V and J genes are TRBV6-2 or TRBV6-3 and TRBJ2-7; 10 nucleotides align to TRBD2. CDR3: CASSARGSGRAYEQYF. Written as DNA, the CDR3 is TGTGCCAGCAGTGCCCGAGGGAGCGGGAGGGCCTACGAGCAGTACTTC.